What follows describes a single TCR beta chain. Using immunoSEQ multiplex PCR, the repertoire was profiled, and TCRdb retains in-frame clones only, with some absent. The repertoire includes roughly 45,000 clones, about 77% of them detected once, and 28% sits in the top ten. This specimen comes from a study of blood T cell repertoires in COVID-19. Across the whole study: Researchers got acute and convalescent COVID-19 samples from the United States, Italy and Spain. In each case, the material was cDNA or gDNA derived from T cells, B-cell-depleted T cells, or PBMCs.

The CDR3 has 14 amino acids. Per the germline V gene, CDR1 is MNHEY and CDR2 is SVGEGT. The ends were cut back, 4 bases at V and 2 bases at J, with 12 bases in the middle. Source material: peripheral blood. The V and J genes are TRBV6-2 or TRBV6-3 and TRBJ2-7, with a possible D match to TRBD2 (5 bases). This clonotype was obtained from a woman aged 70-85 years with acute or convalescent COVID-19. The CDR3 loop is CASSSILVAYEQYF. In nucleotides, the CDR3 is TGTGCCAGCAGTTCCATACTAGTGGCCTACGAGCAGTACTTC.